These 20 T cell receptor beta chains were all obtained from the same sample, sequenced in a study of Ad26.COV2.S vaccination and SARS-CoV-2 variants. This sample's treatment: some 19 received Ad26.COV2.S at low or high dose, single or two shots; about 5 received placebo; per-sample allocation not given. At day 63 after the first vaccine or placebo injection, samples were drawn. Here immunoSEQ multiplex PCR was the method, and the copy in TCRdb shows in-frame clones only, minus some. The data hold roughly 410,000 clones, with 83% observed a single time. The source was peripheral blood, collected in a trial of Ad26.COV2.S vaccine versus placebo. These receptors all stem from a person aged 18-65 years who received the Ad26.COV2.S COVID-19 vaccine or a placebo.

The V gene is TRBV10-3, the J gene TRBJ2-7; TRBD1 or TRBD2 may be the D gene (5 bases each). The length of the CDR3 is 14 residues. Germline CDR1 and CDR2: ENHRY and SYGVKD. Trimming took off 6 bases at V and 2 bases at J, with 14 bases between the two ends. CDR3: CAISWDPAAYEQYF. CDR3 sequence (DNA): TGTGCCATCAGCTGGGACCCAGCAGCCTACGAGCAGTACTTC.

The chain has TRBV2 and TRBJ1-4; tentative D call: TRBD1 (5 bases). V was shortened by 3 bases and J by 8 bases, with 16 bases between the two germline ends. The germline V gene has CDR1 SNHLY and CDR2 FYNNEI. This CDR3 has 15 amino acids. CDR3 bases: TGTGCCAGCAGTGACGGTTGGGGGTTAGGAGAAAAACTGTTTTTT. Its protein product is CASSDGWGLGEKLFF.

The chain recombines TRBV7-2 with TRBJ2-2, with 12 nucleotides matching TRBD2. Germline V lookup: CDR1 SGHTA, CDR2 FQGNSA. The ends lost 4 bases at V and 4 bases at J; junction bases unmatched: 4. The length of the CDR3 is 16 residues. The CDR3 DNA is TGTGCCAGCAGCTCCGGACTAGCGGGGACCACCGGGGAGCTGTTTTTT. It translates to CASSSGLAGTTGELFF.

This clone was seen just once. The V and J genes are TRBV9 and TRBJ2-5, with TRBD2 matching over 7 bases. Trimming at V came to 1 base and at J to 5 bases, leaving 5 bases not matched to a gene. Germline CDR1 and CDR2: SGDLS and YYNGEE. The CDR3 is 14 residues long. The CDR3, as DNA: TGTGCCAGCAGCGTAAGCGGGATAGGGGAGACCCAGTACTTC. It encodes CASSVSGIGETQYF.

The rearrangement joins TRBV3-1 (or the pseudogene TRBV3-2) to TRBJ2-2, with D possibly matching TRBD1 (6 bases). V lost 3 bases, J lost 4 bases, and 15 bases lay in between. The CDR3 totals 16 residues. From germline, CDR1 is LGHDT and CDR2 YNNKEL (reference sequence). CDR3 sequence: CASSHWERGSTGELFF. The DNA for the CDR3 is TGTGCCAGCAGCCATTGGGAGAGGGGGAGCACCGGGGAGCTGTTTTTT.

The chain uses TRBV20-1 and TRBJ2-7, with 10 bases matching TRBD2. There are 18 residues in the CDR3. In germline, CDR1 is DFQATT, CDR2 SNEGSKA (reference sequence). V gave up 3 bases and J gave up 1 base; unmatched junction bases: 15. CDR3 in DNA: TGCAGTGCTAGTAGGGCTAGCGGGAGTCGATTGTGGTCCTACGAGCAGTACTTC. Its protein product is CSASRASGSRLWSYEQYF.

The rearrangement uses TRBV6-5 and TRBJ2-1; 12 nucleotides align to TRBD2. J gave up 9 bases and V 6 bases, and 6 bases lay outside the gene matches. The CDR3 totals 14 residues. Germline V gene lookup returns CDR1 MNHEY and CDR2 SVGAGI. CDR3 sequence reads: CASRRLAGASEQFF. In DNA form, the CDR3 reads TGTGCCAGCAGAAGACTAGCGGGAGCGAGTGAGCAGTTCTTC.

This chain connects TRBV11-2 to TRBJ1-5, with TRBD1 as a possible D gene (5 bases). V lost 2 bases, J lost 0 bases, and 8 bases lay in between. The CDR3 consists of 15 residues. Germline lookup yields CDR1 SGHAT and CDR2 FQNNGV. The CDR3 spells CASSLFTGSNQPQHF. CDR3 DNA: TGTGCCAGCAGCTTATTTACAGGTAGCAATCAGCCCCAGCATTTT.

This CDR3 reads CSVAGTSGRGRETQYF. DNA of the CDR3: TGCAGCGTGGCCGGGACTAGCGGGAGGGGGAGAGAGACCCAGTACTTC. The rearrangement links TRBV29-1 to TRBJ2-5, with 16 bases that match TRBD2. From germline, CDR1 is SQVTM and CDR2 ANQGSEA. The CDR3 totals 16 residues. J gave up 4 bases and V 6 bases, and 8 bases lay outside the gene matches.

The chain has TRBV11-2 and TRBJ2-1; D is unclear. Germline V gives CDR1 SGHAT, CDR2 FQNNGV. The V and J ends lost 0 bases and 9 bases respectively, with 12 bases between them. This CDR3 spans 14 amino acids. CDR3: CASSLDRPSGEQFF. The DNA of the CDR3 is TGTGCCAGCAGCTTAGATCGTCCGTCGGGTGAGCAGTTCTTC.

The J gene is TRBJ2-7, the V gene TRBV7-3, with 7 bases fitting TRBD1. The V segment lost 5 bases and the J segment 4 bases; nucleotides outside the gene matches: 11. CDR3 size: 15 residues. Germline assignment: CDR1 SGHTA and CDR2 FQGTGA. In nucleotides, the CDR3 is TGTGCCAGCAGCAAAGGGGGCGGCTTTGGATACGAGCAGTACTTC. Amino acid sequence: CASSKGGGFGYEQYF. The full variable domain, with the rest looked up from reference TRBV7-3 and TRBJ2-7, is GAGVSQTPSNKVTEKGKYVELRCDPISGHTALYWYRQSLGQGPEFLIYFQGTGAADDSGLPNDRFFAVRPEGSVSTLKIQRTERGDSAVYLCASSKGGGFGYEQYFGPGTRLTVT.

This chain connects TRBV7-2 to TRBJ1-2; no clear D. The CDR3 is 12 residues long. The V gene's germline CDR1 is SGHTA and CDR2 FQGNSA. V shed 8 bases and J shed 4 bases, with 11 bases lying between them. The CDR3: CASPSPVYGYTF. As DNA, the CDR3 is TGTGCCAGCCCCAGTCCAGTCTATGGCTACACCTTC.

J is TRBJ2-7 and V is TRBV6-5; 7 positions agree with TRBD1. Germline V gives CDR1 MNHEY, CDR2 SVGAGI. CDR3 length: 13 residues. V was clipped by 7 bases and J by 0 bases; unmatched bases: 3. CDR3 coding DNA: TGTGCCAGCAACCGGGACAGCTCCTACGAGCAGTACTTC. It is translated as CASNRDSSYEQYF.

V usage is TRBV5-6 and J usage is TRBJ2-3; 9 bases are a match to TRBD1. Unmatched junction bases numbered 9, after V lost 1 base and J lost 3 bases. Germline CDR1 reads SGHDT; CDR2 reads YYEEEE. The CDR3 runs 17 residues. CDR3 nucleotide sequence: TGTGCCAGCAGCTTGTTGACAGGGGGAGGAAAGACAGATACGCAGTATTTT. It encodes CASSLLTGGGKTDTQYF.

In the case of this clone: The sample holds other DNA sequences that translate to the same CDR3. The rearrangement links TRBV10-3 to TRBJ1-2; TRBD1 agrees at 9 bases. CDR1 and CDR2 from the germline V gene are ENHRY and SYGVKD. J gave up 5 bases and V 6 bases, and 1 base lay outside the gene matches. This CDR3 spans 12 amino acids. CDR3 in DNA: TGTGCCATCAGCGGGACAGGGTATGGCTACACCTTC. Translation gives CAISGTGYGYTF.

The chain combines TRBV5-1 with TRBJ2-3, with 7 bases matching TRBD2. This CDR3 region has 16 residues. Germline CDR1 and CDR2: SGHRS and YFSETQ. After removal of 0 bases from V and 4 bases from J, the junction contained 8 bases not matched to a gene. CDR3 nucleotide sequence: TGCGCCAGCAGCTTGGGGTCTAGCGGAGAATCAGATACGCAGTATTTT. Translating gives CASSLGSSGESDTQYF. Complete variable domain (other parts from reference TRBV5-1 and TRBJ2-3): KAGVTQTPRYLIKTRGQQVTLSCSPISGHRSVSWYQQTPGQGLQFLFEYFSETQRNKGNFPGRFSGRQFSNSRSEMNVSTLELGDSALYLCASSLGSSGESDTQYFGPGTRLTVL.

The rearrangement links TRBV18 to TRBJ1-2; 9 nucleotides align to TRBD1. The germline CDR1 and CDR2 sequences are KGHSH and LQKENI. Trimming at V came to 6 bases and at J to 8 bases, leaving 13 bases not matched to a gene. This CDR3 comprises 15 residues. The CDR3 is CASSHRQGEVGGYTF. The CDR3 DNA reads as TGTGCCAGCTCCCATAGACAGGGGGAAGTTGGAGGCTACACCTTC.

Points on this clone: Other DNA sequences from this sample encode an identical CDR3 as well. This chain links TRBV5-1 with TRBJ1-3; D is undetermined. CDR1 is SGHRS, CDR2 YFSETQ, per germline. The CDR3 extends over 14 amino acids. V lost 3 bases and J 0 bases, leaving 7 bases between the germline ends. The CDR3: CASSSGGSGNTIYF. CDR3 in DNA: TGCGCCAGCAGCTCTGGTGGCTCTGGAAACACCATATATTTT.

The chain has TRBV9 and TRBJ1-2; D remains ambiguous. Germline loops: CDR1 SGDLS, CDR2 YYNGEE. This CDR3 contains 14 residues. V was clipped by 6 bases and J by 4 bases, with 16 bases between them. The DNA of the CDR3 is TGTGCCAGCAACCAGGCGGGCCAGGCCTATGGCTACACCTTC. As protein: CASNQAGQAYGYTF.

The chain links TRBV7-2 to TRBJ1-1; the match to TRBD1 covers 9 bases. Trimming took 1 base from V and 5 from J; bases not matched to a gene: 5. Germline loops: CDR1 SGHTA, CDR2 FQGNSA. There are 15 residues in the CDR3. CDR3 coding DNA: TGTGCCAGCAGCTTAGAATACAGGGGGCCAACTGAAGCTTTCTTT. Its translation: CASSLEYRGPTEAFF. The complete variable domain, with remaining parts taken from reference TRBV7-2 and TRBJ1-1, reads GAGVSQSPSNKVTEKGKDVELRCDPISGHTALYWYRQSLGQGLEFLIYFQGNSAPDKSGLPSDRFSAERTGGSVSTLTIQRTQQEDSAVYLCASSLEYRGPTEAFFGQGTRLTVV.